These 3 T cell receptor beta chains originate from one sample sequenced in a study of Ad26.COV2.S vaccination and SARS-CoV-2 variants. Method: immunoSEQ multiplex PCR; TCRdb's copy keeps in-frame clones and lacks some. Of fewer than 400,000 clones listed, about 85% are singletons. Noted treatment: some 20 received Ad26.COV2.S at low or high dose, single or two shots; about five received placebo; per-sample allocation not given. Following the first vaccine or placebo injection, samples were taken on day 63. The material sequenced was peripheral blood, taken in a trial of Ad26.COV2.S vaccine versus placebo. Receptor source: a person between 18 and 65 years old who received the Ad26.COV2.S COVID-19 vaccine or a placebo.

The J gene is TRBJ1-6, the V gene TRBV9; TRBD1 is a possible D gene (5 bases). Trimming removed 0 bases from V and 7 bases from J, with 8 bases in between. Per germline, CDR1 SGDLS and CDR2 YYNGEE. The CDR3 totals 14 residues. The CDR3, as DNA: TGTGCCAGCAGCGTAGTGGACATAAATTCACCCCTCCACTTT. Encoded protein: CASSVVDINSPLHF.

This chain connects TRBV19 to TRBJ2-7; D not certain. Deletions cut 4 bases from V and 3 bases from J, with 10 bases between. The CDR3 spans 13 residues. Germline loops: CDR1 LNHDA, CDR2 SQIVND (reference sequence). The CDR3 here is CASSNSHYYEQYF. CDR3 nucleotide sequence: TGTGCCAGTAGTAACAGCCACTACTACGAGCAGTACTTC. The full variable domain, its missing parts supplied by reference TRBV19 and TRBJ2-7, is DGGITQSPKYLFRKEGQNVTLSCEQNLNHDAMYWYRQDPGQGLRLIYYSQIVNDFQKGDIAEGYSVSREKKESFPLTVTSAQKNPTAFYLCASSNSHYYEQYFGPGTRLTVT.

The chain combines TRBV10-2 with TRBJ1-4; 7 positions match TRBD1. V lost 6 bases and J lost 8; bases outside the gene matches: 6. The CDR3 runs to 13 residues. Germline V gene lookup returns CDR1 WSHSY and CDR2 SAAADI. In DNA, the CDR3 is TGCGCCAGCAGAGGGGGCGTACGGGAAAAACTGTTTTTT. This sequence encodes CASRGGVREKLFF.